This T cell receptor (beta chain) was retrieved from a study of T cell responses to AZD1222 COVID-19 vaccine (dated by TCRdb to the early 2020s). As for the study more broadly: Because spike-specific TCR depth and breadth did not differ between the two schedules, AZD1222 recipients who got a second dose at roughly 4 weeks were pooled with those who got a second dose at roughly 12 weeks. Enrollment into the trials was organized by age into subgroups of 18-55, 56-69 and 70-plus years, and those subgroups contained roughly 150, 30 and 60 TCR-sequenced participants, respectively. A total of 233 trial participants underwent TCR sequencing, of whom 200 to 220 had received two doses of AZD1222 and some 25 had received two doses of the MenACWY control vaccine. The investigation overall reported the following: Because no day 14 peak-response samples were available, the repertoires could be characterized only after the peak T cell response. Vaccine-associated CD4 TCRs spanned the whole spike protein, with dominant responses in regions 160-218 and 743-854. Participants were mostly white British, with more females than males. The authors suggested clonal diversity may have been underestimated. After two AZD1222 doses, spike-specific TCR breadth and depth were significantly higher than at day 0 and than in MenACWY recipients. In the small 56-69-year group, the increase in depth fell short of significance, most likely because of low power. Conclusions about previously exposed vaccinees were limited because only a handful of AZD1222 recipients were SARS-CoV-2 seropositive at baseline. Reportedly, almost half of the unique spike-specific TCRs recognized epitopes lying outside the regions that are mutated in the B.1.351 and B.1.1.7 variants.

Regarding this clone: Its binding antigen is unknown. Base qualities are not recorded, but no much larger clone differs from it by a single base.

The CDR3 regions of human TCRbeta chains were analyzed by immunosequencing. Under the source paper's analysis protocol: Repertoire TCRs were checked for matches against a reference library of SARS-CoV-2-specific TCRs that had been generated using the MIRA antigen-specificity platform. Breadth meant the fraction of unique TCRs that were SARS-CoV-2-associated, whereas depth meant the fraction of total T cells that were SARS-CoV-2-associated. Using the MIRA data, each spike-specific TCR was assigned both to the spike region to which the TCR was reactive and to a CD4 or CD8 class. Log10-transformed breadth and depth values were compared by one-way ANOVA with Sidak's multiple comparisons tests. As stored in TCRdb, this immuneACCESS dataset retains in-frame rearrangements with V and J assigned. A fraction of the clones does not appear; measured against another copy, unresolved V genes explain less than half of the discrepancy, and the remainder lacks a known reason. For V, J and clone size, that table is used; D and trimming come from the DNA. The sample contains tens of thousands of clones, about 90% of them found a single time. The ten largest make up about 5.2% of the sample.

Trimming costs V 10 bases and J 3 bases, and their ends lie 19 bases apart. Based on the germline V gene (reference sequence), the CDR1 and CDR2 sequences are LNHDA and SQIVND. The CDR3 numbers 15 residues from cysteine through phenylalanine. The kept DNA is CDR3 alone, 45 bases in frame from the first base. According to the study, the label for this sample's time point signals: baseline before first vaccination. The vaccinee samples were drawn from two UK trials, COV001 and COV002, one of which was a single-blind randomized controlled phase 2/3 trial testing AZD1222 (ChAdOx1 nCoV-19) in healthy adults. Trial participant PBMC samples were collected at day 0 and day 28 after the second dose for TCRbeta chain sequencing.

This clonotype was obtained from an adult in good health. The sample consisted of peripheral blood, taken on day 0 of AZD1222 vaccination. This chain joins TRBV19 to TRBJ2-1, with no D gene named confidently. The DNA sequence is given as TGTGCCACTTCAAGAAGCGATTGGGGCTACAATGAGCAGTTCTTC. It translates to CATSRSDWGYNEQFF.